A selection of T cell receptor beta chains follows, all from one sample in a study of blood T cell repertoires in COVID-19. The assay was immunoSEQ multiplex PCR, and TCRdb's table has in-frame clones only and misses some. This table has approximately 470,000 clones, roughly 87% appearing once. Source material: PBMCs or T cells enriched from blood (not recorded which). These receptors all come from a woman aged 18-29 years who had recovered from COVID-19. Each CDR3 is given with its conserved first and last residue. D genes are given only for firm matches. The size entry is marked missing in some rows and otherwise reads once, few, many or a size class.

j_call v_call d_call clone_size cdr3_length cdr3_aa cdr3_nt
TRBJ1-5 TRBV29-1 NA NA 13 CSVREEGNQPQHF TGCAGCGTCCGGGAGGAAGGGAATCAGCCCCAGCATTTT
TRBJ1-5 TRBV6-5 NA NA 14 CASSSGLRNQPQHF TGTGCCAGCAGTTCGGGACTGAGGAACCAGCCCCAGCATTTT
TRBJ1-3 TRBV4-2 NA NA 16 CASSLNAGVSGNTIYF TGTGCCAGCAGCCTCAATGCGGGGGTCTCTGGAAACACCATATATTTT
TRBJ2-2 TRBV18 NA NA 12 CASSPRSGELFF TGTGCCAGCTCACCTAGATCCGGGGAGCTGTTTTTT
TRBJ2-7 TRBV27 NA NA 15 CASSFSWLAQVEQYF TGTGCCAGCAGTTTTAGTTGGCTAGCCCAAGTCGAGCAGTACTTC
TRBJ2-1 TRBV3-1/TRBV3-2 NA NA 14 CASSRSGHYNEQFF TGTGCCAGCAGCCGTAGCGGTCACTACAATGAGCAGTTCTTC
TRBJ2-1 TRBV28 TRBD2 NA 14 CSCGGGGSYNEQFF TGTAGTTGTGGGGGGGGAGGCTCCTACAATGAGCAGTTCTTC
TRBJ2-1 TRBV2 TRBD1 NA 13 CASMGQGIHEQFF TGTGCCAGCATGGGACAGGGTATCCATGAGCAGTTCTTC
TRBJ2-1 TRBV27 TRBD1 NA 14 CASSYRDSYNEQFF TGTGCCAGCAGTTACCGGGACAGCTACAATGAGCAGTTCTTC
TRBJ1-2 TRBV6-5 NA few 14 CASTPRGGGYGYTF TGTGCCAGCACCCCACGTGGGGGGGGCTATGGCTACACCTTC
TRBJ2-7 TRBV7-2 NA NA 14 CASSLDWGLGEQYF TGTGCCAGCAGCTTAGACTGGGGGCTAGGCGAGCAGTACTTC
TRBJ1-2 TRBV5-1 TRBD1 once 15 CASSPWTGEWYGYTF TGCGCCAGCAGCCCCTGGACAGGGGAGTGGTATGGCTACACCTTC
TRBJ1-1 TRBV12-5 NA NA 14 CASGSGDPNTEAFF TGTGCTAGTGGCTCCGGGGATCCGAACACTGAAGCTTTCTTT
TRBJ1-6 TRBV5-1 NA once 15 CASSLAQESGSPLHF TGCGCCAGCAGCTTGGCTCAGGAATCGGGATCACCCCTCCACTTT
TRBJ1-2 TRBV28 NA NA 12 CASSPGVAGYTF TGTGCCAGCAGCCCAGGGGTGGCGGGCTACACCTTC
TRBJ1-5 TRBV19 TRBD1 NA 14 CASSIGTGGQPQHF TGTGCCAGTAGTATAGGGACAGGGGGACAGCCCCAGCATTTT
TRBJ1-1 TRBV25-1 NA NA 15 CASTPPGGRDGKAFF TGTGCCAGCACTCCCCCGGGGGGCCGGGACGGGAAAGCTTTCTTT
TRBJ1-4 TRBV30 NA NA 14 CAWSVRQTNEKLFF TGTGCCTGGAGTGTACGACAGACTAATGAAAAACTGTTTTTT
TRBJ1-1 TRBV6-1 NA NA 16 CASSEPFAVLNTEAFF TGTGCCAGCAGTGAACCATTTGCGGTCCTAAACACTGAAGCTTTCTTT
TRBJ1-2 TRBV14 NA NA 14 CASSQDPLIYGYTF TGTGCCAGCAGCCAAGATCCGTTAATCTATGGCTACACCTTC
TRBJ2-7 TRBV30 TRBD1 NA 14 CAWSPRDRAYEQYF TGTGCCTGGAGTCCCCGGGACAGGGCCTACGAGCAGTACTTC
TRBJ1-2 TRBV9 NA NA 16 CASSSTKGTLGYGYTF TGTGCCAGCAGCTCAACGAAGGGGACACTAGGATATGGCTACACCTTC
TRBJ1-5 TRBV2 NA NA 15 CASSAGDPTQQPQHF TGTGCCAGCAGTGCGGGGGACCCTACCCAGCAGCCCCAGCATTTT
TRBJ1-1 TRBV28 NA NA 15 CASRMGAGENTEAFF TGTGCCAGCAGGATGGGGGCGGGCGAGAACACTGAAGCTTTCTTT
TRBJ2-5 TRBV6-5 TRBD1 NA 16 CASSSPPGQGWETQYF TGTGCCAGCAGTTCACCGCCGGGACAGGGGTGGGAGACCCAGTACTTC
TRBJ1-5 TRBV12-3/TRBV12-4 NA NA 12 CASRAGNQPQHF TGTGCCAGCAGGGCGGGGAATCAGCCCCAGCATTTT
TRBJ2-3 TRBV7-9 NA once 15 CASSGRRGRTDTQYF TGTGCCAGCTCGGGCCGGAGGGGTCGGACAGATACGCAGTATTTT
TRBJ1-5 TRBV11-2 NA NA 15 CASSLDGEDGQPQHF TGTGCCAGCAGCTTAGATGGGGAGGACGGACAGCCCCAGCATTTT
TRBJ2-1 TRBV4-1 TRBD2 NA 19 CASSPQPPQTSGGAGEQFF TGCGCCAGCAGCCCCCAGCCCCCCCAAACTAGCGGGGGGGCAGGGGAGCAGTTCTTC
TRBJ2-7 TRBV6-5 TRBD1 NA 13 CASSYSAGGEQYF TGTGCCAGCAGTTACTCGGCAGGGGGCGAGCAGTACTTC
TRBJ1-1 TRBV10-3 NA NA 15 CAISEFGGVNTEAFF TGTGCCATCAGTGAGTTTGGGGGGGTGAACACTGAAGCTTTCTTT
TRBJ1-2 TRBV19 TRBD1 NA 18 CASTPVGTGGVSDYGYTF TGTGCCAGTACCCCAGTGGGAACAGGGGGCGTTTCGGACTATGGCTACACCTTC
TRBJ2-6 TRBV7-2 TRBD1 few 16 CASSSDRGSGANVLTF TGTGCCAGCAGCTCCGACAGGGGCTCTGGGGCCAACGTCCTGACTTTC
TRBJ2-2 TRBV5-1 NA NA 13 CASSLTRAGELFF TGCGCCAGCAGCCTTACTAGGGCCGGGGAGCTGTTTTTT
TRBJ1-2 TRBV7-9 NA few 15 CASSLSGGLNYGYTF TGTGCCAGCAGCTTGTCGGGAGGGCTCAACTATGGCTACACCTTC
TRBJ2-2 TRBV24-1 NA NA 14 CATSDLLSAGELFF TGTGCCACCAGTGATTTGCTGTCGGCCGGGGAGCTGTTTTTT
TRBJ2-1 TRBV5-5 TRBD2 NA 19 CASSLNLAGAISSYNEQFF TGTGCCAGCAGCTTGAATTTAGCGGGGGCCATAAGCTCCTACAATGAGCAGTTCTTC
TRBJ1-4 TRBV2 NA NA 13 CASGNREGEKLFF TGTGCCAGCGGGAACAGGGAAGGTGAAAAACTGTTTTTT
TRBJ2-1 TRBV7-9 NA NA 15 CASSLALPGVSGQFF TGTGCCAGCAGCTTAGCCCTTCCCGGGGTTTCGGGGCAGTTCTTC
TRBJ2-3 TRBV5-1 TRBD2 NA 14 CASANRDYTDTQYF TGCGCCAGCGCTAACCGGGACTACACAGATACGCAGTATTTT
TRBJ1-1 TRBV12-3/TRBV12-4 NA NA 12 CASTPGAPKAFF TGTGCCAGCACCCCAGGGGCCCCCAAAGCTTTCTTT
TRBJ1-1 TRBV29-1 NA NA 11 CSGVSNTEAFF TGCAGCGGTGTATCGAACACTGAAGCTTTCTTT
TRBJ2-7 TRBV2 NA NA 12 CASSGGAYEQYF TGTGCCAGCAGTGGGGGGGCCTACGAGCAGTACTTC
TRBJ2-2 TRBV14 NA NA 13 CASSPPGPGELFF TGTGCCAGCAGCCCTCCTGGGCCCGGGGAGCTGTTTTTT
TRBJ2-1 TRBV5-5 TRBD1 NA 15 CASSWDRASYNEQFF TGTGCCAGCAGCTGGGACAGGGCCTCCTACAATGAGCAGTTCTTC
TRBJ2-7 TRBV5-6 NA once 16 CASSSGPPPASYEQYF TGTGCCAGCAGCAGCGGCCCCCCCCCAGCCTCCTACGAGCAGTACTTC
TRBJ2-2 TRBV3-1/TRBV3-2 NA NA 12 CASSLTGGELFF TGTGCCAGCAGCCTTACAGGCGGGGAGCTGTTTTTT
TRBJ2-3 TRBV19 TRBD1 NA 18 CASSPRTGSTISTDTQYF TGTGCCAGTAGTCCCCGGACAGGATCGACGATTAGCACAGATACGCAGTATTTT
TRBJ2-3 TRBV7-2 TRBD2 NA 15 CASSARRGGAGTQYF TGTGCCAGCAGCGCGAGGCGCGGGGGGGCGGGTACGCAGTATTTT
TRBJ1-6 TRBV2 TRBD1 NA 14 CASRDSSYNSPLHF TGTGCCAGTCGGGACAGCTCCTATAATTCACCCCTCCACTTT
TRBJ1-5 TRBV19 TRBD1 NA 14 CASRPRDRDQPQHF TGTGCCAGTAGACCCCGGGACAGGGATCAGCCCCAGCATTTT
TRBJ2-2 TRBV2 NA NA 14 CASKILGDTGELFF TGTGCCAGCAAAATTCTCGGGGACACCGGGGAGCTGTTTTTT
TRBJ1-5 TRBV12-3/TRBV12-4 NA NA 13 CASRGGSNQPQHF TGTGCCAGCAGGGGGGGGAGCAATCAGCCCCAGCATTTT
TRBJ2-7 TRBV10-3 TRBD1 NA 16 CAISETRTGPSYEQYF TGTGCCATCAGTGAGACTAGGACAGGGCCTTCCTACGAGCAGTACTTC
TRBJ2-3 TRBV7-6 NA NA 16 CASSFVLRGSTDTQYF TGTGCCAGCAGCTTCGTCTTGCGCGGGAGCACAGATACGCAGTATTTT
TRBJ1-4 TRBV6-1 TRBD1 NA 14 CASSEWTGNEKLFF TGTGCCAGCAGTGAATGGACAGGGAATGAAAAACTGTTTTTT
TRBJ1-1 TRBV7-9 NA NA 14 CASSLASGGTEAFF TGTGCCAGCAGCTTAGCGTCCGGGGGCACTGAAGCTTTCTTT
TRBJ1-2 TRBV19 NA NA 14 CASTIDWRFYGYTF TGTGCCAGTACTATCGACTGGAGGTTCTATGGCTACACCTTC
TRBJ1-1 TRBV3-1/TRBV3-2 NA NA 13 CASSQSQGTEAFF TGTGCCAGCAGCCAGTCACAGGGAACTGAAGCTTTCTTT
TRBJ2-5 TRBV7-9 NA NA 14 CASSSSMGEETQYF TGTGCCAGCAGCTCCTCGATGGGCGAAGAGACCCAGTACTTC